This T cell receptor (beta chain) appears in the sequencing data of a study of shared clonotypes between healthy human individuals. Points from the study as a whole: Some clonotypes were shared by all four sorted-subset donors, while others were not shared. The non-shared ones had lower generation probabilities than the shared ones.

A split of CD4+ cells into CD45RA+ naive and CD45RA-negative memory subsets was performed. The CDR3 covers 15 residues. From germline, CDR1 is SGDLS and CDR2 YYNGEE. V was shortened by 3 bases and J by 5 bases, with 15 bases between the two germline ends. Produced via immunoSEQ multiplex PCR; TCRdb's table is partial and in-frame only. The table includes roughly 1.4 million clones, about 98.5% detected once. Note on this clone: Its antigen remains unknown.

Specimen: naive CD4+ T cells sorted from blood. Sample subset: CD45RA+ positively selected. This chain uses TRBV9 with TRBJ2-1; possibly TRBD2 for D (6 bases). The TCR sequence derives from a man aged 30 to 39 in good health. CDR3 protein: CASSAPGLAHNEQFF. In DNA form, the CDR3 reads TGTGCCAGCAGCGCACCGGGACTTGCACACAATGAGCAGTTCTTC.